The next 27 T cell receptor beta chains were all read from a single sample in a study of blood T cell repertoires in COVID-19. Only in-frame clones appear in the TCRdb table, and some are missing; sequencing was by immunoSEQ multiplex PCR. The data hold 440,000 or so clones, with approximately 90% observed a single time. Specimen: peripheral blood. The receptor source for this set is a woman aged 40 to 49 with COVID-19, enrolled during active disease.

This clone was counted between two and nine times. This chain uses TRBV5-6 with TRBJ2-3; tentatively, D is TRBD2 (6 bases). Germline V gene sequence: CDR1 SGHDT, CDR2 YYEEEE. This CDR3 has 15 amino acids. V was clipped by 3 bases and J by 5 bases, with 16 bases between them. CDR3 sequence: CASSSQSGVRDTQYF. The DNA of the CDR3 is TGTGCCAGCAGCTCTCAGTCGGGAGTGAGAGATACGCAGTATTTT.

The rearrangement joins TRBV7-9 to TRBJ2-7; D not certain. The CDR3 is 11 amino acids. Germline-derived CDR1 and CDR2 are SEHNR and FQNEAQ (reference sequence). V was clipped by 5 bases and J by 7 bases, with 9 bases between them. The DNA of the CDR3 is TGTGCCAGCAGCCCCCTCGGGGAGCAGTACTTC. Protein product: CASSPLGEQYF.

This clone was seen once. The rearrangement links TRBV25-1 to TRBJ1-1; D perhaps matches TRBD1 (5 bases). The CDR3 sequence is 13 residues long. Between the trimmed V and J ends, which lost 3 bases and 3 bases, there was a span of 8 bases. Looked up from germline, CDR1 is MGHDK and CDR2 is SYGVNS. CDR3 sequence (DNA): TGTGCCAGCAGTGACGACAGTTACACTGAAGCTTTCTTT. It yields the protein CASSDDSYTEAFF.

The CDR3, as DNA: TGTGCCAGCAGTTCCCCGGGTAGCAATCAGCCCCAGCATTTT. The encoded protein is CASSSPGSNQPQHF. The genes are TRBV27 and TRBJ1-5; no clear D gene. The CDR3 sequence is 14 residues long. V was trimmed by 4 bases and J by 0 bases, leaving 7 bases between them. Germline V lookup: CDR1 MNHEY, CDR2 SMNVEV (reference sequence).

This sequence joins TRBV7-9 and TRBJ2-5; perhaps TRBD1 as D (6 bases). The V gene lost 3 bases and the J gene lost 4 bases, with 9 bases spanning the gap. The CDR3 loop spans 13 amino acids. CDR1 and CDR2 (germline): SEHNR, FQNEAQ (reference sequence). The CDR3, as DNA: TGTGCCAGCAGCTTGGGGGCAGGAGAGACCCAGTACTTC. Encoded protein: CASSLGAGETQYF.

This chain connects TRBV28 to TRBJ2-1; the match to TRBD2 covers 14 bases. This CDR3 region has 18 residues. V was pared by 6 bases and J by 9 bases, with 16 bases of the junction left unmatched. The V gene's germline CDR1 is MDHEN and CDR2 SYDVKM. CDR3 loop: CASRPLPRTSGRLSEQFF. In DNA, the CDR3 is TGTGCCAGCAGACCATTACCTCGGACTAGCGGGAGGCTAAGTGAGCAGTTCTTC.

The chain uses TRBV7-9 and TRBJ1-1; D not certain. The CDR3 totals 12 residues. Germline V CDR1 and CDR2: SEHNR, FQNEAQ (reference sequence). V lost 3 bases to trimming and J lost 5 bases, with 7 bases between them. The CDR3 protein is CASSFKPTEAFF. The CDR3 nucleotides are TGTGCCAGCAGCTTTAAGCCAACTGAAGCTTTCTTT.

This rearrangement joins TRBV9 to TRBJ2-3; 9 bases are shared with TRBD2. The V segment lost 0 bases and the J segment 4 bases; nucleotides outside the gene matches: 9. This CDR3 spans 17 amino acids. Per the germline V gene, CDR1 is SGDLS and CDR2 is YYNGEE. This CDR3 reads CASSVVGLAGMPDTQYF. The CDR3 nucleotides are TGTGCCAGCAGCGTAGTGGGGCTAGCGGGGATGCCAGATACGCAGTATTTT.

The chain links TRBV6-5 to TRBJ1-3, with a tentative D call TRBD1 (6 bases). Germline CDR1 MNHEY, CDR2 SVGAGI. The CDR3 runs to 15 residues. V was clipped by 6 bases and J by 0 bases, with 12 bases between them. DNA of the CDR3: TGTGCCAGCAGCCGCGGGGGACACTCTGGAAACACCATATATTTT. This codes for CASSRGGHSGNTIYF.

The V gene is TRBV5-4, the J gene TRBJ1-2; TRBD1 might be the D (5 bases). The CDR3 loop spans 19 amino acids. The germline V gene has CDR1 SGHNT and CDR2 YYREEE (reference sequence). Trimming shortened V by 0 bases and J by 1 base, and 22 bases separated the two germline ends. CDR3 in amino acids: CASSLAGRMGTLDNYGYTF. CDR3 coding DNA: TGTGCCAGCAGCTTGGCTGGCAGGATGGGGACTCTCGATAACTATGGCTACACCTTC.

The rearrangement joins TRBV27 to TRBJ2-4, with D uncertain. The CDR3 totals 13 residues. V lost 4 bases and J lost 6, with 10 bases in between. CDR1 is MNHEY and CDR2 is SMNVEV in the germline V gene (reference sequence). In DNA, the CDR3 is TGTGCCAGCAGTTCCCACGCCGGAAACATTCAGTACTTC. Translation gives CASSSHAGNIQYF.

This chain's CDR3 is CASSRDNSNQPQHF. CDR3 DNA: TGTGCCAGCTCACGGGACAATAGCAATCAGCCCCAGCATTTT. This chain joins TRBV18 and TRBJ1-5, with a tentative D call TRBD1 (6 bases). Germline V gene sequence: CDR1 KGHSH, CDR2 LQKENI. Between the trimmed V and J ends, which lost 4 bases and 0 bases, there was a span of 7 bases. The CDR3 spans 14 residues.

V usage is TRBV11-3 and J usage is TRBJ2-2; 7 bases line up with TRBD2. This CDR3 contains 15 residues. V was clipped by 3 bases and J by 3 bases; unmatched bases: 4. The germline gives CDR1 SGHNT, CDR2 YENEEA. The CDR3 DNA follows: TGTGCCAGCAGCTTGCGAGCGGGGTACACCGGGGAGCTGTTTTTT. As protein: CASSLRAGYTGELFF.

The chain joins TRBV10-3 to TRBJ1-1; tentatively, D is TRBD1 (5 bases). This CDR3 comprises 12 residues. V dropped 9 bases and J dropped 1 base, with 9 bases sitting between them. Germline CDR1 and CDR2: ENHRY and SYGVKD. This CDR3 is CAIRTPNTEAFF. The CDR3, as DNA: TGTGCCATACGGACACCGAACACTGAAGCTTTCTTT.

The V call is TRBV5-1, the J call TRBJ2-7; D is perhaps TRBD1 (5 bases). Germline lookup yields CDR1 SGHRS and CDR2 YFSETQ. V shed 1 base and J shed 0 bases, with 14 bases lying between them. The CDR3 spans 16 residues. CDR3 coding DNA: TGCGCCAGCAGCTTGAGTGCAGGGTCGAGCTCCTACGAGCAGTACTTC. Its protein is CASSLSAGSSSYEQYF.

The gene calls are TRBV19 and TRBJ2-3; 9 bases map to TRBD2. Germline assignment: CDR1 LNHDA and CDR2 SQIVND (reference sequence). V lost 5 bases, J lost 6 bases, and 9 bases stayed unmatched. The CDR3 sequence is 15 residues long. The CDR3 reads CASSVRRGGRDTQYF. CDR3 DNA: TGTGCCAGTAGTGTGCGGCGGGGGGGCCGGGATACGCAGTATTTT.

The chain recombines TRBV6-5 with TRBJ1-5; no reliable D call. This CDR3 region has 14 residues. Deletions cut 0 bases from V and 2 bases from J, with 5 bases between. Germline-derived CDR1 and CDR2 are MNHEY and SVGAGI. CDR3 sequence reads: CASSYSPGNQPQHF. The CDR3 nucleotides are TGTGCCAGCAGTTACTCCCCCGGCAATCAGCCCCAGCATTTT.

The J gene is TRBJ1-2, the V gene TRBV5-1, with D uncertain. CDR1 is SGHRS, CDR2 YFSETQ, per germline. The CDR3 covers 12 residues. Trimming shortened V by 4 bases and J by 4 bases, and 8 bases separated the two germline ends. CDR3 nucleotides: TGCGCCAGCAGCCCGCGTTCCTATGGCTACACCTTC. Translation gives CASSPRSYGYTF.

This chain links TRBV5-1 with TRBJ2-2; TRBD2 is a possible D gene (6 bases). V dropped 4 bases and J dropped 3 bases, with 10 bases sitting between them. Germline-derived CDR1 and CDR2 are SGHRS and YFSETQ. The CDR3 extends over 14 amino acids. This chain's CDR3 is CASSPGLYTGELFF. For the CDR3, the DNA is TGCGCCAGCAGCCCGGGACTTTACACCGGGGAGCTGTTTTTT.

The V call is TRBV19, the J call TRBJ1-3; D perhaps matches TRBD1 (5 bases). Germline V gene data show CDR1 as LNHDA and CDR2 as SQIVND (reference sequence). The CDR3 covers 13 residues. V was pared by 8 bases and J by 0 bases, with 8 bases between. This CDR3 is CASSQDSGNTIYF. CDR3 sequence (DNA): TGTGCCAGTTCACAGGACTCTGGAAACACCATATATTTT.

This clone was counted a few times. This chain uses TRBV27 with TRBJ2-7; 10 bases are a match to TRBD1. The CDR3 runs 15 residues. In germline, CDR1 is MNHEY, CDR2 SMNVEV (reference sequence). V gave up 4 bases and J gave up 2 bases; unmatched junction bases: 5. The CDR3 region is CASSSIGTGAYEQYF. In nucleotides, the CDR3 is TGTGCCAGCAGTTCGATCGGGACAGGGGCCTACGAGCAGTACTTC.

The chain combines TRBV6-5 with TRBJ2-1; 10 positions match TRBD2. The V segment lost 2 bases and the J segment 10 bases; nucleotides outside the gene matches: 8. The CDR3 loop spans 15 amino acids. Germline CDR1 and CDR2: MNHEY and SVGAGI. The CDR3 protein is CASSYASGGASEQFF. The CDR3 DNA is TGTGCCAGCAGTTACGCCAGCGGGGGGGCCTCCGAGCAGTTCTTC.

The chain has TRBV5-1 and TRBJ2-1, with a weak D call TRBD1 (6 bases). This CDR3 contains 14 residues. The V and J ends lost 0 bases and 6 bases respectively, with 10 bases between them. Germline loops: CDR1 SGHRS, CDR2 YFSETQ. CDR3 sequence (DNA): TGCGCCAGCAGCTTGGGGGGGCCCGGCAATGAGCAGTTCTTC. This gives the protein CASSLGGPGNEQFF. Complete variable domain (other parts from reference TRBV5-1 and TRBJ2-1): KAGVTQTPRYLIKTRGQQVTLSCSPISGHRSVSWYQQTPGQGLQFLFEYFSETQRNKGNFPGRFSGRQFSNSRSEMNVSTLELGDSALYLCASSLGGPGNEQFFGPGTRLTVL.

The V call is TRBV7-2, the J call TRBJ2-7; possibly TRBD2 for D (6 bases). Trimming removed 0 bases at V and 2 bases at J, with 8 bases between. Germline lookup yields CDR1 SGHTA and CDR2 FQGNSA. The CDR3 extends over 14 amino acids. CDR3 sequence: CASSLASGAYEQYF. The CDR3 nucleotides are TGTGCCAGCAGCTTAGCGTCGGGGGCCTACGAGCAGTACTTC.

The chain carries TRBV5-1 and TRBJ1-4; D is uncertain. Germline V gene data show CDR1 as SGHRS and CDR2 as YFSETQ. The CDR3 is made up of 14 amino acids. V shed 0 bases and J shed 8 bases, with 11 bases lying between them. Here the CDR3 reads CASSLDSSREKLFF. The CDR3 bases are TGCGCCAGCAGCTTGGACAGCTCAAGGGAAAAACTGTTTTTT.

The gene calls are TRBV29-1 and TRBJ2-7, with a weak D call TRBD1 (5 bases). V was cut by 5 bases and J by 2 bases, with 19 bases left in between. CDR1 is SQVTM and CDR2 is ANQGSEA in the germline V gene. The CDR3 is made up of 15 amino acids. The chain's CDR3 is CSVQGLTWRPYEQYF. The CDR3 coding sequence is TGCAGCGTTCAGGGTTTGACATGGCGGCCCTACGAGCAGTACTTC.

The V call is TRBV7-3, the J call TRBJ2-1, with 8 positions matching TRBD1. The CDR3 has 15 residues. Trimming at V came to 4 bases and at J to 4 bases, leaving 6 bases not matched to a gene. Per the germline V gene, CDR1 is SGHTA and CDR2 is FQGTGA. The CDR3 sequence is CASSSSGQGYNEQFF. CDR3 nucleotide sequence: TGTGCCAGCAGCTCCTCCGGACAGGGATACAATGAGCAGTTCTTC.